Included here is one T cell receptor beta chain sequence, with context. The target antigen is unknown. The table came from immunoSEQ multiplex PCR; TCRdb's copy has only in-frame clones and leaves some out. The table lists about 150,000 clones, about 83% of them singletons. Investigators merged groups given second doses at roughly 4 or roughly 12 weeks. The data stem from a study of T cell responses to AZD1222 COVID-19 vaccine. General study points: With dominance at 160-218 and 743-854, vaccine-associated CD4 TCRs spanned spike.

The sequencing used peripheral blood, collected 28 days after the second AZD1222 dose. The sequence came from an adult who received the AZD1222 COVID-19 vaccine.

The CDR3 spells CASTLQGENTEAFF. CDR3 bases: TGTGCCAGCACCCTACAGGGGGAGAACACTGAAGCTTTCTTT. This chain links TRBV5-4 with TRBJ1-1; 8 bases map to TRBD1. V was clipped by 6 bases and J by 1 base; unmatched bases: 5. The germline CDR1 and CDR2 sequences are SGHNT and YYREEE (reference sequence). The CDR3 totals 14 residues. Full variable domain (outside the CDR3, taken from reference TRBV5-4 and TRBJ1-1): ETGVTQSPTHLIKTRGQQVTLRCSSQSGHNTVSWYQQALGQGPQFIFQYYREEENGRGNFPPRFSGLQFPNYSSELNVNALELDDSALYLCASTLQGENTEAFFGQGTRLTVV.